A single sample gave rise to the 3 T cell receptor beta chains below, sequenced in a study of tumor-infiltrating lymphocytes in glioblastoma multiforme. Multiple V-beta primers and a C-beta primer amplified TCRB from RNA. TCRdb re-called the multiplex PCR reads through MiXCR, storing one row per CDR3 protein. Altogether over 10,000 distinct CDR3 sequences are present, 60% to 75% being singletons, with the ten largest covering approximately 32%. The sequenced sample consisted of brain tumor tissue. Receptor source: a male donor with glioblastoma.

The chain combines TRBV29-1 with TRBJ2-5, with D possibly TRBD2 on 5 matching bases. The CDR3 totals 12 residues. Germline V gene data show CDR1 as SQVTM and CDR2 as ANQGSEA. V was pared by 7 bases and J by 3 bases, with 12 bases between. The CDR3 nucleotides read TGCAGCGCCCAGAGCGGAGAAGAGACCCAGTACTTC. Amino acid sequence: CSAQSGEETQYF.

The rearrangement links TRBV20-1 to TRBJ1-1; the match to TRBD1 covers 9 bases. This CDR3 has 12 amino acids. CDR1 DFQATT and CDR2 SNEGSKA come from the germline V gene (reference sequence). The CDR3 is CSGQGMNTEAFF. CDR3 in DNA: TGCAGCGGACAGGGGATGAACACTGAAGCTTTCTTT.

CDR3 bases: TGTGCCAGCAGCCCCAGGGCCGGGGCCAACGTCCTGACTTTC. It yields the protein CASSPRAGANVLTF. The chain employs TRBV11-3 and TRBJ2-6; D is perhaps TRBD1 (5 bases). CDR3 length: 14 amino acids. Germline lookup yields CDR1 SGHNT and CDR2 YENEEA. Trimming left V 5 bases short and J 4 bases short, with 9 bases between.